Presented here are 5 T cell receptor beta chains from one specimen sequenced in a study of T cell responses to AZD1222 COVID-19 vaccine. Clones were read by immunoSEQ multiplex PCR, and TCRdb kept only the in-frame ones, dropping some. The sample shows some 190,000 clones, roughly 94% of them seen only once. The input for sequencing was peripheral blood, taken 28 days after the second dose of the MenACWY control vaccine. Every receptor here comes from an adult who received the MenACWY meningococcal vaccine as a control.

The chain couples TRBV12-3 or TRBV12-4 to TRBJ1-3; no clear D gene. The CDR3 sequence is 12 residues long. V was clipped by 8 bases and J by 3 bases, with 8 bases between them. The CDR3 region has the DNA TGTGCCAGCTCGACAATTGGAAACACCATATATTTT. Translation: CASSTIGNTIYF.

The chain uses TRBV6-5 and TRBJ1-5, with D maybe TRBD1 (6 bases). Deletions cut 0 bases from V and 4 bases from J, with 10 bases between. Per the germline V gene, CDR1 is MNHEY and CDR2 is SVGAGI. There are 15 residues in the CDR3. CDR3 sequence reads: CASSYSSGDNQPQHF. The CDR3 region has the DNA TGTGCCAGCAGTTACTCGTCAGGGGATAATCAGCCCCAGCATTTT.

This chain links TRBV30 with TRBJ1-5; D not certain. The CDR3 totals 15 residues. Germline V gene data show CDR1 as GTSNPN and CDR2 as SVGIG (reference sequence). V dropped 1 base and J dropped 0 bases, with 10 bases sitting between them. CDR3 nucleotide sequence: TGTGCCTGGAGTGAAGGACTGAATAGCAATCAGCCCCAGCATTTT. As protein: CAWSEGLNSNQPQHF.

A single count supports this clone. J is TRBJ2-7 and V is TRBV7-3, with TRBD1 matching 7 bases. V dropped 3 bases and J dropped 0; count of bases not matched to a gene: 5. Germline CDR1 reads SGHTA; CDR2 reads FQGTGA. This CDR3 comprises 15 residues. The CDR3 DNA is TGTGCCAGCAGCTTGACAGGGCCTAACTCCTACGAGCAGTACTTC. It is translated as CASSLTGPNSYEQYF. The whole variable domain, remainder taken from reference TRBV7-3 and TRBJ2-7, is GAGVSQTPSNKVTEKGKYVELRCDPISGHTALYWYRQSLGQGPEFLIYFQGTGAADDSGLPNDRFFAVRPEGSVSTLKIQRTERGDSAVYLCASSLTGPNSYEQYFGPGTRLTVT.

This clone has only one observation. V usage is TRBV12-3 or TRBV12-4 and J usage is TRBJ1-3; D remains ambiguous. This CDR3 is 12 amino acids long. Trimming left V 6 bases short and J 9 bases short, with 12 bases between. As DNA, the CDR3 is TGTGCCAGCAGCTCCCAAATATCCACCATATATTTT. It codes for CASSSQISTIYF.